Below, 5 T cell receptor beta chains from the same sample are listed, as sequenced in a study of vaccination effects on CD4 cells after COVID-19. The antigens for these receptors are not known. Generated by immunoSEQ multiplex PCR, the TCRdb table keeps only in-frame clones and is missing some. The sample carries tens of thousands of clones, about four fifths recorded once. Ahead of sequencing, the ViraFEST assay grew antigen-specific CD4+ T cells using viral peptide pools. CD4+ T cells were isolated after about nine days of culture. Nucleocapsid antibodies stayed negative before and after vaccination, showing no earlier SARS-CoV-2 infection. The source material was CD4+ T cells from PBMCs cultured with HCoV-NL63 spike peptides, sampled before COVID-19 vaccination. These receptors were taken from a human donor who received a COVID-19 vaccine.

A single count supports this clone. This sequence joins TRBV10-3 and TRBJ2-3; 8 nucleotides agree with TRBD2. The V gene end was trimmed by 11 bases and the J gene end by 2 bases; junction bases not matched to a gene: 15. The CDR3 spans 16 residues. The germline CDR1 and CDR2 sequences are ENHRY and SYGVKD. CDR3 in amino acids: CAARGGSGALTDTQYF. The CDR3 nucleotides read TGTGCCGCAAGGGGAGGTAGCGGGGCGCTCACAGATACGCAGTATTTT.

The chain uses TRBV6-5 and TRBJ2-5; D might be TRBD2 (6 bases). V lost 8 bases and J 4 bases, leaving 20 bases between the germline ends. Germline CDR1 reads MNHEY; CDR2 reads SVGAGI. The CDR3 is 15 residues long. The CDR3 sequence is CASSVDTLGGETQYF. CDR3 DNA: TGTGCCAGCTCGGTGGACACCCTCGGGGGAGAGACCCAGTACTTC.

Written as DNA, the CDR3 is TGTGCCAGTAGTAACCAACTCGTAGGGCAAGAGACCCAGTACTTC. Its protein product is CASSNQLVGQETQYF. J is TRBJ2-5 and V is TRBV19; D ambiguous. With 4 bases removed from V and 2 bases from J, the gap between germline ends came to 14 bases. The germline gives CDR1 LNHDA, CDR2 SQIVND (reference sequence). CDR3 length: 15 residues.

The chain is built from TRBV5-4 and TRBJ1-2, with D perhaps TRBD1 (6 bases). The CDR3 has 14 residues. CDR1 and CDR2 (germline): SGHNT, YYREEE (reference sequence). Trimming removed 0 bases from V and 4 bases from J, with 10 bases in between. The CDR3 nucleotides are TGTGCCAGCAGCTTGGGACAGGAGATCTATGGCTACACCTTC. This gives the protein CASSLGQEIYGYTF.

The chain links TRBV19 to TRBJ1-2; a possible D gene is TRBD1 (6 bases). Germline V gives CDR1 LNHDA, CDR2 SQIVND (reference sequence). The CDR3 consists of 14 residues. The ends were cut back, 5 bases at V and 4 bases at J, with 14 bases in the middle. The CDR3 region is CASSRGAGVYGYTF. The DNA of the CDR3 is TGTGCCAGTAGTCGGGGGGCAGGGGTCTATGGCTACACCTTC.